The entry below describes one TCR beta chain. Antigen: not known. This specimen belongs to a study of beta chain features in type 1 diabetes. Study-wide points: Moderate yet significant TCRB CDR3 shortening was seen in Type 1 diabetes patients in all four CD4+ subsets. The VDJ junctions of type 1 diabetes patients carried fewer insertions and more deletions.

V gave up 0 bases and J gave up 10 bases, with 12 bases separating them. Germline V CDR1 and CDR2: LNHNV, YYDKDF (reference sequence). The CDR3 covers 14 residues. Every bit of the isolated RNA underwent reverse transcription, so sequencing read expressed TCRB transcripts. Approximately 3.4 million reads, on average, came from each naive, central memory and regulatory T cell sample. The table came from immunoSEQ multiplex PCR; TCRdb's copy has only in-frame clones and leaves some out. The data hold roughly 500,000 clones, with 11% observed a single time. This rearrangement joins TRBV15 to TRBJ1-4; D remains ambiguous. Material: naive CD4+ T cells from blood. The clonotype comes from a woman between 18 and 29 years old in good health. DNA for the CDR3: TGTGCCACCAGCAGAGAAATACCGGTGACAAAACTGTTTTTT. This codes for CATSREIPVTKLFF. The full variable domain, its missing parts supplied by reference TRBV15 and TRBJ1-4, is DAMVIQNPRYQVTQFGKPVTLSCSQTLNHNVMYWYQQKSSQAPKLLFHYYDKDFNNEADTPDNFQSRRPNTSFCFLDIRSPGLGDTAMYLCATSREIPVTKLFFGSGTQLSVL.